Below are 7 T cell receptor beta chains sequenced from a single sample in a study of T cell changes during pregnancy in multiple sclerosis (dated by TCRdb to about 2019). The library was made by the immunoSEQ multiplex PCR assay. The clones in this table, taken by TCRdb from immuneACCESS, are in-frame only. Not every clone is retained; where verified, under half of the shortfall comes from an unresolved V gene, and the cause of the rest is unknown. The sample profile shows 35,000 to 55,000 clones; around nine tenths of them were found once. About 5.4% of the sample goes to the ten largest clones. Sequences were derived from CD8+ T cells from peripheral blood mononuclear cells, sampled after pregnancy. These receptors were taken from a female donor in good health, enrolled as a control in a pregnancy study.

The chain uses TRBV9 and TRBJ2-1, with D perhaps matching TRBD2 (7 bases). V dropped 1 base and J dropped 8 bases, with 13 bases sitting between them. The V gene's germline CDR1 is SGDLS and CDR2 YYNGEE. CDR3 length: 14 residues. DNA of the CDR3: TGTGCCAGCAGCGTAAGGGGGGGCCTCGATGAGCAGTTCTTC. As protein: CASSVRGGLDEQFF.

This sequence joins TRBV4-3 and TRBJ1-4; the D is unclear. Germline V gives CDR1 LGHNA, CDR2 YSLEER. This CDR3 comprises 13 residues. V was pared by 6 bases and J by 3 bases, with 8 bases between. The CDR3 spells CASRGRANEKLFF. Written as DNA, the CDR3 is TGCGCCAGCAGAGGGCGGGCTAATGAAAAACTGTTTTTT.

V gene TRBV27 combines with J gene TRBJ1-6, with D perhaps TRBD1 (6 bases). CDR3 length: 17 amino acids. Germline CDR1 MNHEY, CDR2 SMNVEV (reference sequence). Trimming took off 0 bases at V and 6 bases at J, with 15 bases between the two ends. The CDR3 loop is CASSLSIGGQLNSPLHF. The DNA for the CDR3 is TGTGCCAGCAGTTTATCGATAGGGGGACAACTTAATTCACCCCTCCACTTT.

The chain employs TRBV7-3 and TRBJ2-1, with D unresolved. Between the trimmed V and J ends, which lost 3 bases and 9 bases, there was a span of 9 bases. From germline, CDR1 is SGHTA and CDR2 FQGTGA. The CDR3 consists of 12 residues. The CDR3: CASSFLGSEQFF. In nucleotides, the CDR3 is TGTGCCAGCAGCTTCCTCGGGTCTGAGCAGTTCTTC.

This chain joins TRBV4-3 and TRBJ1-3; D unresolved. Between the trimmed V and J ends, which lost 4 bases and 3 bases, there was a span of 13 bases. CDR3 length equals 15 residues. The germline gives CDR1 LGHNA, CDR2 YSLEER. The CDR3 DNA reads TGCGCCAGCAGCCCACTACTGGGAGTTGGAAACACCATATATTTT. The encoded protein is CASSPLLGVGNTIYF.

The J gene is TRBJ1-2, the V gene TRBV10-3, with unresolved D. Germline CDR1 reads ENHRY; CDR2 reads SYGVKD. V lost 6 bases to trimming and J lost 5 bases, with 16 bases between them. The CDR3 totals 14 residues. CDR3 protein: CAISESSAAYGYTF. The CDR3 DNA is TGTGCCATCAGCGAGAGTTCTGCTGCGTATGGCTACACCTTC.

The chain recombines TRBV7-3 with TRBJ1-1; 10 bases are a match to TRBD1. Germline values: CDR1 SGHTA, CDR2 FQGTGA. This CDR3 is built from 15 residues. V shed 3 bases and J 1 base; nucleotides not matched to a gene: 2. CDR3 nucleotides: TGTGCCAGCAGCTTGACAGGGGGCGCGAACACTGAAGCTTTCTTT. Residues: CASSLTGGANTEAFF.